These 30 T cell receptor beta chains came from one sample sequenced in a study of lymphopenia after photon versus proton radiotherapy. Some clones are missing from TCRdb's copy, which holds only in-frame ones; the method was immunoSEQ multiplex PCR. The table shows some 7,300 clones, with around 92% occurring only once. The material was peripheral blood, obtained from a patient treated with photon-based radiotherapy. The receptors shown here come from a man aged 55-75 years with cholangiocarcinoma.

V and J are TRBV19 and TRBJ2-2, with 11 positions matching TRBD1. Trimming at V came to 7 bases and at J to 7 bases, leaving 5 bases not matched to a gene. The CDR3 is 14 amino acids. Germline CDR1 is LNHDA and CDR2 is SQIVND (reference sequence). CDR3 sequence (DNA): TGTGCCAGTATCCGGACAGGGGGCCACGGGGAGCTGTTTTTT. Its protein is CASIRTGGHGELFF.

The chain employs TRBV7-2 and TRBJ2-1; 14 bases fit TRBD2. Trimming removed 5 bases from V and 5 bases from J; junction bases left unmatched: 8. Germline V gene sequence: CDR1 SGHTA, CDR2 FQGNSA. The CDR3 is made up of 17 amino acids. DNA of the CDR3: TGTGCCAGCAGCAGCCGACTAGCGGGGGGGCCCCACAATGAGCAGTTCTTC. It specifies CASSSRLAGGPHNEQFF.

The DNA for the CDR3 is TGTGCCATCAGTGCACAGACTAACTATGGCTACACCTTC. This translates into CAISAQTNYGYTF. The rearrangement links TRBV10-3 to TRBJ1-2; D is unclear. Germline assignment: CDR1 ENHRY and CDR2 SYGVKD. The germline V and J ends were trimmed by 4 bases and 0 bases, with 6 bases remaining between them. The CDR3 totals 13 residues.

The chain employs TRBV10-3 and TRBJ2-3; TRBD2 agrees at 13 bases. This CDR3 has 15 residues. Germline V gives CDR1 ENHRY, CDR2 SYGVKD. The V segment lost 6 bases and the J segment 6 bases; nucleotides outside the gene matches: 6. The CDR3 region has the DNA TGTGCCATCAGGGGGACTAGCGGGGACGTGGATACGCAGTATTTT. It codes for CAIRGTSGDVDTQYF.

The count of this clone is one. The chain couples TRBV7-2 to TRBJ2-3, with TRBD2 identical over 9 bases. CDR1 is SGHTA, CDR2 FQGNSA, per germline. This CDR3 region has 19 residues. V lost 5 bases to trimming and J lost 4 bases; unmatched junction nucleotides: 19. In DNA form, the CDR3 reads TGTGCCAGCAGCCCCTACGCGGGAGGGTACGCCGGTTCGCCAGATACGCAGTATTTT. It is translated as CASSPYAGGYAGSPDTQYF. The full variable domain, completed using reference TRBV7-2 and TRBJ2-3, is GAGVSQSPSNKVTEKGKDVELRCDPISGHTALYWYRQSLGQGLEFLIYFQGNSAPDKSGLPSDRFSAERTGGSVSTLTIQRTQQEDSAVYLCASSPYAGGYAGSPDTQYFGPGTRLTVL.

This clone was counted once. V usage is TRBV7-3 and J usage is TRBJ2-2; D remains ambiguous. Germline V gives CDR1 SGHTA, CDR2 FQGTGA. Trimming took off 2 bases at V and 0 bases at J, with 4 bases between the two ends. The CDR3 consists of 14 residues. The CDR3: CASSLLPNTGELFF. The CDR3 region has the DNA TGTGCCAGCAGCTTATTACCGAACACCGGGGAGCTGTTTTTT.

The V gene is TRBV18, the J gene TRBJ2-2, with D possibly matching TRBD2 (7 bases). V shed 3 bases and J shed 1 base, with 12 bases lying between them. The CDR3 is 16 amino acids. Germline CDR1 reads KGHSH; CDR2 reads LQKENI. The CDR3 DNA is TGTGCCAGCTCACCGGGGGGGCGTCGGAACACCGGGGAGCTGTTTTTT. Protein sequence: CASSPGGRRNTGELFF. Complete variable domain (other parts from reference TRBV18 and TRBJ2-2): NAGVMQNPRHLVRRRGQEARLRCSPMKGHSHVYWYRQLPEEGLKFMVYLQKENIIDESGMPKERFSAEFPKEGPSILRIQQVVRGDSAAYFCASSPGGRRNTGELFFGEGSRLTVL.

The CDR3 reads CASSMGGAGGRDTQYF. The CDR3 DNA follows: TGTGCCAGTAGTATGGGTGGAGCGGGGGGGAGAGATACGCAGTATTTT. This sequence joins TRBV19 and TRBJ2-3; 10 bases are shared with TRBD2. Germline V lookup: CDR1 LNHDA, CDR2 SQIVND (reference sequence). The V and J ends lost 3 bases and 5 bases, in that order; junction bases with no gene match: 8. The CDR3 contains 16 residues.

This chain joins TRBV7-3 and TRBJ2-5; the D call may be TRBD1 or TRBD2 (6 bases each). The V and J ends lost 1 base and 5 bases respectively, with 11 bases between them. The CDR3 totals 14 residues. CDR1 and CDR2 from the germline V gene are SGHTA and FQGTGA. CDR3 bases: TGTGCCAGCAGCTTAAGCCCCGGGGGCGAGACCCAGTACTTC. This gives the protein CASSLSPGGETQYF.

The chain carries TRBV9 and TRBJ1-2; no clear D. This CDR3 comprises 13 residues. Germline V lookup: CDR1 SGDLS, CDR2 YYNGEE. The ends were cut back, 0 bases at V and 2 bases at J, with 5 bases in the middle. CDR3: CASSVGYNYGYTF. CDR3 sequence (DNA): TGTGCCAGCAGCGTAGGTTACAACTATGGCTACACCTTC.

This clone has a single count. The chain couples TRBV5-1 to TRBJ2-7, with 7 bases aligning to TRBD1. CDR3 length: 15 amino acids. The V segment lost 2 bases and the J segment 1 base; nucleotides outside the gene matches: 6. Per the germline V gene, CDR1 is SGHRS and CDR2 is YFSETQ. The CDR3 spells CASSLSGGNSYEQYF. CDR3 DNA sequence: TGCGCCAGCAGCTTATCAGGGGGTAATTCCTACGAGCAGTACTTC. Looking up the rest from reference TRBV5-1 and TRBJ2-7 gives the full variable domain: KAGVTQTPRYLIKTRGQQVTLSCSPISGHRSVSWYQQTPGQGLQFLFEYFSETQRNKGNFPGRFSGRQFSNSRSEMNVSTLELGDSALYLCASSLSGGNSYEQYFGPGTRLTVT.

This clone came up once. The genes are TRBV29-1 and TRBJ1-2; D possibly corresponds to TRBD1 (5 bases). Trimming took 2 bases from V and 4 from J, leaving 8 bases between them. There are 12 residues in the CDR3. Per germline, CDR1 SQVTM and CDR2 ANQGSEA. The CDR3 DNA follows: TGCAGCGTTGAACAGGGCGGCTATGGCTACACCTTC. Translated, it gives CSVEQGGYGYTF.

V gene TRBV28 combines with J gene TRBJ2-7; D is uncertain. This CDR3 region has 13 residues. Per germline, CDR1 MDHEN and CDR2 SYDVKM. The V end was cut by 5 bases, the J end by 3 bases, with 11 bases between. CDR3 sequence: CASSPPSFYEQYF. CDR3 nucleotides: TGTGCCAGCAGTCCCCCGTCTTTCTACGAGCAGTACTTC. Full variable domain (rest looked up from reference TRBV28 and TRBJ2-7): DVKVTQSSRYLVKRTGEKVFLECVQDMDHENMFWYRQDPGLGLRLIYFSYDVKMKEKGDIPEGYSVSREKKERFSLILESASTNQTSMYLCASSPPSFYEQYFGPGTRLTVT.

The chain joins TRBV28 to TRBJ1-1, with D unresolved. Per germline, CDR1 MDHEN and CDR2 SYDVKM. Trimming shortened V by 3 bases and J by 6 bases, and 11 bases separated the two germline ends. CDR3 size: 13 residues. CDR3 protein: CASSFWVTPEAFF. In DNA, the CDR3 is TGTGCCAGCAGTTTTTGGGTAACTCCTGAAGCTTTCTTT.

This chain's CDR3 is CASSWAYYRGETQYF. The DNA of the CDR3 is TGTGCCAGCAGTTGGGCCTATTACCGGGGTGAGACCCAGTACTTC. The gene calls are TRBV28 and TRBJ2-5; tentative D call: TRBD2 (5 bases). The germline V gene has CDR1 MDHEN and CDR2 SYDVKM. The ends were cut back, 4 bases at V and 5 bases at J, with 17 bases in the middle. The CDR3 consists of 15 residues.

The V gene is TRBV4-2, the J gene TRBJ2-3; 13 bases are shared with TRBD2. This CDR3 is 16 amino acids long. J gave up 7 bases and V 5 bases, and 9 bases lay outside the gene matches. The germline V gene encodes CDR1 LGHNA and CDR2 YNFKEQ. The CDR3 protein is CASSSTLAGGRNTQYF. In DNA, the CDR3 is TGTGCCAGCAGCTCGACACTAGCGGGGGGGCGGAATACGCAGTATTTT.

The chain recombines TRBV4-2 with TRBJ1-2; 10 bases match TRBD1. CDR1 LGHNA and CDR2 YNFKEQ come from the germline V gene. V lost 0 bases to trimming and J lost 3 bases; unmatched junction nucleotides: 10. The CDR3 loop spans 18 amino acids. The CDR3 region has the DNA TGTGCCAGCAGCCAAGATCTGGGACAGGGGAACGACGACTATGGCTACACCTTC. Translating gives CASSQDLGQGNDDYGYTF.

This chain connects TRBV7-2 to TRBJ2-5; TRBD2 matches at 7 bases. The germline gives CDR1 SGHTA, CDR2 FQGNSA. There are 13 residues in the CDR3. Trimming cost V 5 bases and J 5 bases; bases outside gene matches: 5. The CDR3 nucleotides read TGTGCCAGCAGCCGCGGACTAGGGGAGACCCAGTACTTC. Its protein is CASSRGLGETQYF.

The chain uses TRBV10-1 and TRBJ2-1; 8 nucleotides line up with TRBD2. The CDR3 runs to 13 residues. J lost 3 bases, V lost 8 bases, and 3 bases had no gene match. Per germline, CDR1 WNHNN and CDR2 SYGVQD (reference sequence). As DNA, the CDR3 is TGCGCCAGCGGTACTAGCGGCTACAATGAGCAGTTCTTC. It is translated as CASGTSGYNEQFF.

The chain is built from TRBV13 and TRBJ2-3, with 10 bases that match TRBD2. Trimming took 3 bases from V and 5 from J; bases not matched to a gene: 5. From germline, CDR1 is PRHDT and CDR2 FYEKMQ (reference sequence). The CDR3 has 15 amino acids. The CDR3 is CASSLSGGAGDTQYF. The CDR3 DNA is TGTGCCAGCAGCTTGAGCGGGGGGGCCGGAGATACGCAGTATTTT.

V gene TRBV5-1 combines with J gene TRBJ2-1; 7 bases map to TRBD1. Trimming at V came to 1 base and at J to 8 bases, leaving 6 bases not matched to a gene. There are 14 residues in the CDR3. Germline V CDR1 and CDR2: SGHRS, YFSETQ. The CDR3 reads CASSLTGVIDEQFF. The CDR3 DNA is TGCGCCAGCAGCTTGACAGGGGTTATCGATGAGCAGTTCTTC.

This clone was recorded once. The chain recombines TRBV2 with TRBJ2-1; TRBD1 matches 7 bases. In germline, CDR1 is SNHLY, CDR2 FYNNEI. V was pared by 7 bases and J by 6 bases, with 9 bases of the junction left unmatched. This CDR3 has 14 residues. As DNA, the CDR3 is TGTGCCAGCATCAGACAGGGTGTGCGCAATGAGCAGTTCTTC. As protein: CASIRQGVRNEQFF.

The V call is TRBV6-6, the J call TRBJ1-3; tentatively, D is TRBD1 (5 bases). The germline V gene encodes CDR1 MNHNY and CDR2 SVGAGI (reference sequence). CDR3 size: 15 residues. V lost 5 bases to trimming and J lost 0 bases, with 11 bases between them. The CDR3 DNA is TGTGCCAGCAGTGCCGGGGGAAGCTCTGGAAACACCATATATTTT. This translates into CASSAGGSSGNTIYF.

This chain links TRBV2 with TRBJ2-1; the D gene is possibly TRBD2 (5 bases). CDR3 length: 17 amino acids. Germline V gene sequence: CDR1 SNHLY, CDR2 FYNNEI. The V end lost 4 bases, the J end lost 7 bases, and 23 bases lay between the germline ends. CDR3 nucleotide sequence: TGTGCCAGCAGTGTGCATAGCGAGGACCTGATTCGGAATGAGCAGTTCTTC. Protein sequence: CASSVHSEDLIRNEQFF.

The chain recombines TRBV5-6 with TRBJ1-2; no firm D call. V lost 5 bases, J lost 1 base, and 15 bases lay in between. This CDR3 has 15 amino acids. The germline gives CDR1 SGHDT, CDR2 YYEEEE. CDR3 sequence: CASSRVRGSNYGYTF. The DNA for the CDR3 is TGTGCCAGCAGTCGCGTGCGAGGGAGTAACTATGGCTACACCTTC.

This rearrangement joins TRBV28 to TRBJ2-7; TRBD2 matches 9 bases. The length of the CDR3 is 14 residues. V trimming: 7 bases; J trimming: 3 bases; junction bases outside the gene matches: 7. Germline V lookup: CDR1 MDHEN, CDR2 SYDVKM. The CDR3 reads CASTSGTSSYEQYF. The CDR3 bases are TGTGCCAGCACCTCCGGGACTAGCAGCTACGAGCAGTACTTC.

This chain uses TRBV6-6 with TRBJ2-5; 13 bases are shared with TRBD2. CDR3 length: 16 amino acids. After removal of 4 bases from V and 5 bases from J, the junction contained 7 bases not matched to a gene. Germline V lookup: CDR1 MNHNY, CDR2 SVGAGI (reference sequence). The CDR3 nucleotides read TGTGCCAGCAGTTGGACTAGCGGGGGAGCCCGGGAGACCCAGTACTTC. Amino acids: CASSWTSGGARETQYF.

V gene TRBV5-1 combines with J gene TRBJ2-3; 11 bases are shared with TRBD2. In germline, CDR1 is SGHRS, CDR2 YFSETQ. CDR3 length: 15 amino acids. The trim removed 3 bases at V and 4 bases at J, leaving 4 bases unmatched. This CDR3 is CASSYGLAGPDTQYF. In nucleotides, the CDR3 is TGCGCCAGCAGCTACGGACTAGCGGGTCCAGATACGCAGTATTTT.

The chain joins TRBV9 to TRBJ1-2; a weak D match, TRBD1 (5 bases). CDR1 is SGDLS, CDR2 YYNGEE, per germline. Trimming left V 4 bases short and J 2 bases short, with 15 bases between. This CDR3 has 15 residues. This CDR3 is CASSPLGRANYGYTF. CDR3 coding DNA: TGTGCCAGCAGCCCCCTGGGACGAGCAAACTATGGCTACACCTTC.

The chain recombines TRBV29-1 with TRBJ2-1, with D perhaps matching TRBD2 (6 bases). In germline, CDR1 is SQVTM, CDR2 ANQGSEA. The CDR3 totals 11 residues. V shed 5 bases and J shed 10 bases, with 12 bases lying between them. The CDR3 sequence: CSVPLAKEQFF. CDR3 in DNA: TGCAGCGTTCCGCTAGCGAAGGAGCAGTTCTTC.